Included here is one TCR beta chain sequence, with context. The antigen remains unidentified. The V gene's germline CDR1 is MNHNY and CDR2 SVGAGI (reference sequence). The J segment lost 1 base and the V segment lost 8 bases, leaving 8 bases of the junction unmatched. CDR3 length: 15 residues. Here immunoSEQ multiplex PCR was the method, and the copy in TCRdb shows in-frame clones only, minus some. The profile shows 70,000 to 95,000 clones, 70% to 90% of them singletons. This sample stems from a study of identifying expanded T cells in peripheral blood. Whole-study findings and limits: Roughly two-week clone count variance significantly increased as total template count grew.

The clonotype originates from a person aged 18 to 75 in good health. The rearrangement uses TRBV6-6 and TRBJ1-2, with TRBD1 matching over 9 bases. Material: blood. This CDR3 is CASLQRGQGNYGYTF. As DNA, the CDR3 is TGTGCCAGCCTTCAACGGGGACAGGGTAACTATGGCTACACCTTC.